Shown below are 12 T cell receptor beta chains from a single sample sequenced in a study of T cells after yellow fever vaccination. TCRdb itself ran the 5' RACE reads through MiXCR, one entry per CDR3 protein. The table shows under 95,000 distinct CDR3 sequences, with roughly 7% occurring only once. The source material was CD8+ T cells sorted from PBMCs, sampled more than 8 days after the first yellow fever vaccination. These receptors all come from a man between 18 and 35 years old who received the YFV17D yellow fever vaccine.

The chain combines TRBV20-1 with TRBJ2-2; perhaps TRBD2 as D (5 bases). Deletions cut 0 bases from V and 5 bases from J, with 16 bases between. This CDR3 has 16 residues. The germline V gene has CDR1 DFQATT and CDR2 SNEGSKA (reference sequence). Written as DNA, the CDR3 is TGCAGTGCTAGAGAGAGAGGACTGGCAAGAACCGGGGAGCTGTTTTTT. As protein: CSARERGLARTGELFF.

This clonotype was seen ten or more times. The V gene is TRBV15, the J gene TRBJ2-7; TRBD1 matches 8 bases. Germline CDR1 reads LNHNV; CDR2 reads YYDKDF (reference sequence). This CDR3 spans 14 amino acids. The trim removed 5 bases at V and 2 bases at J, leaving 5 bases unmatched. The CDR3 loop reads CATSAGQGPYEQYV. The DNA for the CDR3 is TGTGCCACCAGCGCCGGACAGGGCCCCTACGAGCAGTACGTC.

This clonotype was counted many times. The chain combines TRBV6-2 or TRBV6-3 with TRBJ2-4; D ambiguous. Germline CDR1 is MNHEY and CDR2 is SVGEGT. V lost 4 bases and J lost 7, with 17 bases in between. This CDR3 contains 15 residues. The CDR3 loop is CASSLWGWEQNIQYF. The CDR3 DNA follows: TGTGCCAGCAGTTTATGGGGTTGGGAACAGAACATTCAGTACTTC.

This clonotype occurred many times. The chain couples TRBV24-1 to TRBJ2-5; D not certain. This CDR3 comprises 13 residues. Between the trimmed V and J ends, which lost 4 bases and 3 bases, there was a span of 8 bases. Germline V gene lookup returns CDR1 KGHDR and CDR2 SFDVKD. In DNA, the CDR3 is TGTGCCACCAGTGACCCGACTGAAGAGACCCAGTACTTC. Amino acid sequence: CATSDPTEETQYF.

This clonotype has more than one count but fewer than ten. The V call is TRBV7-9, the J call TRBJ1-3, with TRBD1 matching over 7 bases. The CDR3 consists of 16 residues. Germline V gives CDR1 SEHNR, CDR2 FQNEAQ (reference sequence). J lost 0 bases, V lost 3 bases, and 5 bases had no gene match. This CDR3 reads CASSFSTGDSGNTIYF. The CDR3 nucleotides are TGTGCCAGCAGCTTTTCCACAGGGGACTCTGGAAACACCATATATTTT.

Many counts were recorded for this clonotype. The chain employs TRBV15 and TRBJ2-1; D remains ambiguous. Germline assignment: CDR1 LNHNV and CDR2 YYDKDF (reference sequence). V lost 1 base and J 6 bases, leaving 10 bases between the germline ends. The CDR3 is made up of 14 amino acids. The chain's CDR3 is CATSRALGRNEQFF. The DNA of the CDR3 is TGTGCCACCAGCAGAGCCCTCGGACGCAATGAGCAGTTCTTC.

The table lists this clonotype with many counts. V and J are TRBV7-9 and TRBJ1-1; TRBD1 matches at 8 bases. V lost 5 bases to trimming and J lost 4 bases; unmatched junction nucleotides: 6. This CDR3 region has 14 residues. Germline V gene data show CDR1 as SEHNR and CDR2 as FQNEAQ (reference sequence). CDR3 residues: CASSGQGIFTEAFF. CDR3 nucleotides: TGTGCCAGCAGCGGACAGGGTATTTTCACTGAAGCTTTCTTT.

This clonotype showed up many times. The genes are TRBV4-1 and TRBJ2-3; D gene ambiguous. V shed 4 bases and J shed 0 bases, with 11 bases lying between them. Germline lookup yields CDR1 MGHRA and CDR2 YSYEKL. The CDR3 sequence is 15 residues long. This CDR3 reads CASSPGSPSTDTQYF. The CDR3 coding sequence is TGCGCCAGCAGCCCAGGAAGCCCTAGCACAGATACGCAGTATTTT.

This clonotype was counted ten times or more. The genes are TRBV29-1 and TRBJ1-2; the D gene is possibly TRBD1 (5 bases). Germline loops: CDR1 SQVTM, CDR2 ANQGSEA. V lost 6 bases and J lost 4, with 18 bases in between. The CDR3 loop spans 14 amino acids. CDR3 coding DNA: TGCAGCGTGCAGAGCAGGGCGCAGGTCTATGGCTACACCTTC. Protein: CSVQSRAQVYGYTF. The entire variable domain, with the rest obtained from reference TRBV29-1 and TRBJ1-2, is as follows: SAVISQKPSRDICQRGTSLTIQCQVDSQVTMMFWYRQQPGQSLTLIATANQGSEATYESGFVIDKFPISRPNLTFSTLTVSNMSPEDSSIYLCSVQSRAQVYGYTFGSGTRLTVV.

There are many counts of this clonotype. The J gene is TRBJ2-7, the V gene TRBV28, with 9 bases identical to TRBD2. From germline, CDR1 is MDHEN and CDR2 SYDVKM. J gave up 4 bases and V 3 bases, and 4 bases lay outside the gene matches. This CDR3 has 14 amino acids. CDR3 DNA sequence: TGTGCCAGCAGTTTTGGCGGGGGGGGGTACGAGCAGTACTTC. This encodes CASSFGGGGYEQYF.

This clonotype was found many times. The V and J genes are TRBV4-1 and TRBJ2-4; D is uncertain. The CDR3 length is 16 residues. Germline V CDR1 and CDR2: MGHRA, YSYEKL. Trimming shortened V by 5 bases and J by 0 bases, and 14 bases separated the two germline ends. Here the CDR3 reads CASSTNPRLAKNIQYF. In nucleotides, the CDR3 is TGCGCCAGCAGCACGAACCCCAGGTTAGCCAAAAACATTCAGTACTTC.

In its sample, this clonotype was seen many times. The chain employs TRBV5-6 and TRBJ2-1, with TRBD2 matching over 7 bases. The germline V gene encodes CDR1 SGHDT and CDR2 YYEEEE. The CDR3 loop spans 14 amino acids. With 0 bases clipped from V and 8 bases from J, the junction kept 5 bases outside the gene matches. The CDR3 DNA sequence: TGTGCCAGCAGCTTGGGGCTAGCGGCCTATGAGCAGTTCTTC. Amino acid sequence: CASSLGLAAYEQFF.